This T cell receptor (beta chain) comes out of a study of cytotoxic CD8 clonotypes in ibrutinib-treated CLL. Only a few counts were recorded for this clone. Its antigen is still unknown. Here immunoSEQ multiplex PCR was the method, and the copy in TCRdb shows in-frame clones only, minus some. The repertoire holds hundreds of thousands of clones, with roughly 70% as singletons. This CDR3 comprises 20 residues. V lost 6 bases and J lost 0, with 24 bases in between. Germline-derived CDR1 and CDR2 are MNHEY and SMNVEV (reference sequence). Study-level points and caveats: T-cell clonality at baseline went above that of age-matched healthy donors and rose and fell with circulating CD8+ T-cell counts.

This chain links TRBV27 with TRBJ2-6; D may be TRBD2 (7 bases). This sample comprised PBMCs, obtained after 24 months of ibrutinib treatment. This TCR was recovered from a human donor with chronic lymphocytic leukemia. The CDR3 loop reads CASSLIAGPKGGSGANVLTF. Written as DNA, the CDR3 is TGTGCCAGCAGCCTAATAGCGGGCCCCAAGGGGGGCTCTGGGGCCAACGTCCTGACTTTC.